A selection of T cell receptor beta chains follows, all from one sample in a study of CD8 T cells in Susac syndrome. TCRdb called the immunoSEQ multiplex PCR reads again in MiXCR, with one record for every CDR3 protein. The repertoire consists of about 290,000 distinct CDR3 sequences, with approximately 89% occurring once and the leading ten covering less than 0.2%. The sequencing sample was made of CD8+ T cells from PBMCs. Receptors were obtained from a human donor with multiple sclerosis. Each CDR3 is given with its conserved first and last residue. The D gene is left open where the match is weak. A row's size may be missing; if present it is once, few, many or a size class.

CDR3 DNA: TGTGCCAGCAGCCCGGGACAGGCCAACTACGAGCAGTACTTC
CDR3 protein: CASSPGQANYEQYF
D gene: TRBD1
clone size: NA
J gene: TRBJ2-7
V gene: TRBV13

CDR3 DNA: TGTGCCAGTAGTATATCTGGACAGGACTCCTACGAGCAGTACTTC
CDR3 protein: CASSISGQDSYEQYF
D gene: TRBD1
clone size: NA
J gene: TRBJ2-7
V gene: TRBV19

CDR3 DNA: TGTGCCACCGGGGGTGACCCGTGGGAGGTACCAGATACGCAGTATTTT
CDR3 protein: CATGGDPWEVPDTQYF
D gene: NA
clone size: NA
J gene: TRBJ2-3
V gene: TRBV5-4

CDR3 DNA: TGTGCCTGGAGCGGTTTTGTACAGGGGGCGATCTATGGCTACACCTTC
CDR3 protein: CAWSGFVQGAIYGYTF
D gene: TRBD1
clone size: NA
J gene: TRBJ1-2
V gene: TRBV30

CDR3 DNA: TGTGCCAGCAGCGCCGGGACAGGGTATTACGAGCAGTACTTC
CDR3 protein: CASSAGTGYYEQYF
D gene: TRBD1
clone size: NA
J gene: TRBJ2-7
V gene: TRBV5-4

CDR3 DNA: TGTGCCAGCACTGCCGGGACACAACACACAGATACGCAGTATTTT
CDR3 protein: CASTAGTQHTDTQYF
D gene: NA
clone size: NA
J gene: TRBJ2-3
V gene: TRBV28

CDR3 DNA: TGCAGTGCTAGAGATTTAGCGGGAGGGAACAATGAGCAGTTCTTC
CDR3 protein: CSARDLAGGNNEQFF
D gene: TRBD2
clone size: NA
J gene: TRBJ2-1
V gene: TRBV20-1

CDR3 DNA: TGTGCCAGCAGTGAAACTAGCGGGGCTCAAGAGACCCAGTACTTC
CDR3 protein: CASSETSGAQETQYF
D gene: TRBD2
clone size: NA
J gene: TRBJ2-5
V gene: TRBV6-1

CDR3 DNA: TGCGCCAGCAGCCAAGGTCGGTCCGGCCTACCAGATACGCAGTATTTT
CDR3 protein: CASSQGRSGLPDTQYF
D gene: NA
clone size: NA
J gene: TRBJ2-3
V gene: TRBV4-3

CDR3 DNA: TGTGCCAGTGCGGCCTCCTACAATGAGCAGTTCTTC
CDR3 protein: CASAASYNEQFF
D gene: NA
clone size: NA
J gene: TRBJ2-1
V gene: TRBV6-1

CDR3 DNA: TGTGCCAGCAGCTCCCGCGATAACAGGGGAAACATTCAGTACTTC
CDR3 protein: CASSSRDNRGNIQYF
D gene: TRBD1
clone size: once
J gene: TRBJ2-4
V gene: TRBV7-2

CDR3 DNA: TGCAGTGCCCCTCCCAGGGGACGTTCCTACAATGAGCAGTTCTTC
CDR3 protein: CSAPPRGRSYNEQFF
D gene: NA
clone size: NA
J gene: TRBJ2-1
V gene: TRBV20-1

CDR3 DNA: TGTGCCAGCAGCCAGGCTGACCCTATCCCCTCCTACGAGCAGTACTTC
CDR3 protein: CASSQADPIPSYEQYF
D gene: NA
clone size: NA
J gene: TRBJ2-7
V gene: TRBV3-1

CDR3 DNA: TGCGCCAGCAGCCGGTACCAAGAGACCCAGTACTTC
CDR3 protein: CASSRYQETQYF
D gene: NA
clone size: NA
J gene: TRBJ2-5
V gene: TRBV5-1

CDR3 DNA: TGTGCCAGCAGCCAAGTCGGGGGTCCCAACACCGGGGAGCTGTTTTTT
CDR3 protein: CASSQVGGPNTGELFF
D gene: NA
clone size: NA
J gene: TRBJ2-2
V gene: TRBV3-1

CDR3 DNA: TGTGCCAGCAGTTTATTTAGGACAGACTACACCTTC
CDR3 protein: CASSLFRTDYTF
D gene: NA
clone size: NA
J gene: TRBJ1-2
V gene: TRBV12-3/TRBV12-4

CDR3 DNA: TGTGCCAGCAATTTAGGTCCGAACACCGGGGAGCTGTTTTTT
CDR3 protein: CASNLGPNTGELFF
D gene: NA
clone size: NA
J gene: TRBJ2-2
V gene: TRBV6-1

CDR3 DNA: TGCAGTGCTAGAGACGGGGGTGAGGAAGAGACCCAGTACTTC
CDR3 protein: CSARDGGEEETQYF
D gene: NA
clone size: NA
J gene: TRBJ2-5
V gene: TRBV20-1

CDR3 DNA: TGCGCCAGCCGGAGGGGTAAGGCAGATACGCAGTATTTT
CDR3 protein: CASRRGKADTQYF
D gene: NA
clone size: NA
J gene: TRBJ2-3
V gene: TRBV5-1

CDR3 DNA: TGTGCCAGCAGCCAAGATCTAGGGGCCCCAGAGACCCAGTACTTC
CDR3 protein: CASSQDLGAPETQYF
D gene: NA
clone size: NA
J gene: TRBJ2-5
V gene: TRBV4-2

CDR3 DNA: TGTGCCAGCAGCTTACACCAAGGCCCTTCCTACGAGCAGTACTTC
CDR3 protein: CASSLHQGPSYEQYF
D gene: NA
clone size: NA
J gene: TRBJ2-7
V gene: TRBV7-8

CDR3 DNA: TGTGCCACCAGTGATCAGCTAGCGGGGGTCGAGACCCAGTACTTC
CDR3 protein: CATSDQLAGVETQYF
D gene: TRBD2
clone size: NA
J gene: TRBJ2-5
V gene: TRBV24-1

CDR3 DNA: TGTGCCAGCAGCCAAGATCTCTCTAGCGGCAATGAGCAGTTCTTC
CDR3 protein: CASSQDLSSGNEQFF
D gene: TRBD2
clone size: NA
J gene: TRBJ2-1
V gene: TRBV3-1

CDR3 DNA: TGTGCCAGCAGCGGGTCCGAAGCCTACAATGAGCAGTTCTTC
CDR3 protein: CASSGSEAYNEQFF
D gene: NA
clone size: NA
J gene: TRBJ2-1
V gene: TRBV9

CDR3 DNA: TGCGCCAGCAGCCAAGAATGGATCAGGAACCTAGGCGACGAGCAGTACTTC
CDR3 protein: CASSQEWIRNLGDEQYF
D gene: NA
clone size: NA
J gene: TRBJ2-7
V gene: TRBV4-3

CDR3 DNA: TGTGCCAGCAGCGACAGGGCGAGGAAGACCCAGTACTTC
CDR3 protein: CASSDRARKTQYF
D gene: TRBD1
clone size: NA
J gene: TRBJ2-5
V gene: TRBV28

CDR3 DNA: TGCGCCAGCAGCCAAGATAGCGCGGGAGGGGCCAACGTCCTGACTTTC
CDR3 protein: CASSQDSAGGANVLTF
D gene: NA
clone size: NA
J gene: TRBJ2-6
V gene: TRBV4-3

CDR3 DNA: TGTGCCAGCAGCGGCCCAGGGGCAGGCAATCAGCCCCAGCATTTT
CDR3 protein: CASSGPGAGNQPQHF
D gene: NA
clone size: NA
J gene: TRBJ1-5
V gene: TRBV9

CDR3 DNA: TGTGCCAGCAGTTTAGTCAGGGGGAGGGCGGATACGCAGTATTTT
CDR3 protein: CASSLVRGRADTQYF
D gene: NA
clone size: NA
J gene: TRBJ2-3
V gene: TRBV12-3/TRBV12-4

CDR3 DNA: TGTGCCAGCAGCCGCGAAGGGGGGGCAGATGAGCAGTTCTTC
CDR3 protein: CASSREGGADEQFF
D gene: NA
clone size: few
J gene: TRBJ2-1
V gene: TRBV3-1

CDR3 DNA: TGTGCCAGCAGCCTCCTAGGACAGACGAACACTGAAGCTTTCTTT
CDR3 protein: CASSLLGQTNTEAFF
D gene: NA
clone size: NA
J gene: TRBJ1-1
V gene: TRBV7-3

CDR3 DNA: TGTGCCATCAGTGCGGGACGGAGACAAGAGACCCAGTACTTC
CDR3 protein: CAISAGRRQETQYF
D gene: NA
clone size: NA
J gene: TRBJ2-5
V gene: TRBV10-3

CDR3 DNA: TGCGCCAGCAGCTTGATGGGGGGAGAGCAGTTCTTC
CDR3 protein: CASSLMGGEQFF
D gene: NA
clone size: NA
J gene: TRBJ2-1
V gene: TRBV5-1

CDR3 DNA: TGTGCCAGCAGCCAATGGGGAGTCAAAAACATTCAGTACTTC
CDR3 protein: CASSQWGVKNIQYF
D gene: NA
clone size: NA
J gene: TRBJ2-4
V gene: TRBV14

CDR3 DNA: TGTGCCAGCAGCAAACAGGGTCCAGGGAGGCAAGAGACCCAGTACTTC
CDR3 protein: CASSKQGPGRQETQYF
D gene: NA
clone size: NA
J gene: TRBJ2-5
V gene: TRBV27

CDR3 DNA: TGTGCTAGCAGCTTAGCGCCGGGACTAGCGGAAACCCCCTACAATGAGCAGTTCTTC
CDR3 protein: CASSLAPGLAETPYNEQFF
D gene: TRBD2
clone size: NA
J gene: TRBJ2-1
V gene: TRBV7-7